This T cell receptor beta chain was recovered during a study of OX40 agonist ivuxolimab in advanced cancers. Study-level information: Among those treated, three patients had partial responses, one with hepatocellular carcinoma and two with cutaneous melanoma. Findings and caveats of the study: Expanded peripheral T-cell antigen specificity went undetermined. At doses 0.1 to 3.0 mg/kg, CD4+ and CD8+ clones expanded.

Collection of blood occurred at baseline, at cycle 4 day 1, and at cycle 7 day 1. Of note for this clone: Its specificity is not known.

The length of the CDR3 is 14 residues. Trimming cost V 3 bases and J 5 bases, with 13 bases left between them. Germline CDR1 and CDR2: WNHNN and SYGVQD (reference sequence). Clones were read by immunoSEQ multiplex PCR, and TCRdb kept only the in-frame ones, dropping some. The sample holds 45,000 to 70,000 clones; roughly 90% are singletons and the top ten take 1.3% to 1.5%. This chain joins TRBV10-1 and TRBJ2-5; D call uncertain. The source material was CD4+ or CD8+ T cells sorted from blood, sampled in a trial of the OX40 agonist ivuxolimab. The TCR comes from an adult with an advanced solid tumor such as melanoma, head and neck, liver or kidney cancer. The CDR3 loop is CASSEGRGFETQYF. The CDR3 DNA sequence: TGCGCCAGCAGTGAAGGTAGAGGATTCGAGACCCAGTACTTC.